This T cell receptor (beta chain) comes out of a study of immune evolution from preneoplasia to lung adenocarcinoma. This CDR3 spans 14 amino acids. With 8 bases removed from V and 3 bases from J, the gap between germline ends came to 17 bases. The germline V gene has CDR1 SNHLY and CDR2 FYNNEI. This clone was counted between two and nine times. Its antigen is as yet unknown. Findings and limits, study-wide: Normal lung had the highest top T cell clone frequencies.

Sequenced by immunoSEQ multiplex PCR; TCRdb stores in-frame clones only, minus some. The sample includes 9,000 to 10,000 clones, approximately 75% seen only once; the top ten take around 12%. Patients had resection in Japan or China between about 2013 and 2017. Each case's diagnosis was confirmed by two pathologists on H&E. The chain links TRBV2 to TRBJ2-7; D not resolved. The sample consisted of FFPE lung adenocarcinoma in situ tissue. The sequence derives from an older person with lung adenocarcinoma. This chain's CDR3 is CASSGISRSYEQYF. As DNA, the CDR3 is TGTGCCAGCTCCGGAATAAGCAGAAGCTACGAGCAGTACTTC.